The entry that follows covers one T cell receptor (beta chain) sequence. The target antigen is unknown. These data are taken from a study of T cells in tumors after PD-1 blockade. About the study: No patient had prior checkpoint blockade, systemic immunosuppression, or radiotherapy within 4 weeks. On average, peripheral blood gave 113,528 TCR templates and around 40,000 unique clonotypes.

Whole-study results and caveats: Blood contained approximately 40% of the tumor's TCR clonotypes.

The CDR3 has 14 amino acids. V was trimmed by 6 bases and J by 4 bases, leaving 13 bases between them. Germline V gives CDR1 LNHDA, CDR2 SQIVND (reference sequence). Libraries were prepared by immunoSEQ multiplex PCR; TCRdb keeps only in-frame clonotypes and omits some of them. The repertoire holds 15,000 to 20,000 clones, with 81% as singletons. The sequences come from PBMCs, collected after anti-PD-1 therapy. V is TRBV19 and J is TRBJ1-5, with TRBD1 as a possible D gene (6 bases). This receptor was taken from a human donor with advanced basal cell or squamous cell carcinoma (not recorded which). This CDR3 reads CASRTSRGNQPQHF. In DNA form, the CDR3 reads TGTGCCAGTAGGACGAGCAGGGGAAATCAGCCCCAGCATTTT.